What follows is one TCR delta chain and its context. Its cognate antigen is unknown. This DNA's translation differs at residue 12 from TCRdb's protein, which comes from a much larger clone; a read error is likely, and the protein shown is translated from the DNA. TCRdb called clones from the multiplex PCR reads again using CATT. The profile shows 50,000 to 65,000 delta-chain clones, around 1.7% of them singletons. Germline assignment: CDR1 TSWWSYY and CDR2 QGS. The CDR3 length is 14 residues. The data stem from a study of γδ T cells in repeated Plasmodium falciparum infection. Study information: Over roughly 600 days, donors received four mosquito-bite P. falciparum NF54 infections. The study, taken as a whole, reports: Vdelta2-negative gammadelta repertoires, largely Vdelta1+, seemingly showed infection-driven waves of new clonal selection. Vgamma9/Vdelta2+ T cells showed a stable polyclonal repertoire with shared TCRgamma sequences. Donors in Mali lived in a small rural village, largely one ethnic group.

Vgamma9/Vdelta2+ and Vdelta2-negative gammadelta T cells were flow-sorted from PBMC for bulk sequencing. TRDV1 is the V gene, and the J gene was not called. The source of this sequence is a pool of human donors (malaria-infected and uninfected, not separated). Sequenced input: gamma-delta T cells from blood. DNA of the CDR3: TGTGCTCTTGGGGCACCCAAAAACACCGATAAACCCATCTTT. It specifies CALGAPKNTDKPIF.